The 30 T cell receptor beta chains in this list originate from one sample, sequenced in a study of blood T cell repertoires in COVID-19. Repertoires were generated with immunoSEQ multiplex PCR, while TCRdb's copy carries only in-frame clones and drops some. The profile shows 110,000 to 150,000 clones, roughly nine tenths of them singletons. Specimen: peripheral blood. The source of these receptors is a woman aged 55 to 70 with active COVID-19.

V usage is TRBV28 and J usage is TRBJ2-2; TRBD2 might be the D (5 bases). V lost 6 bases, J lost 1 base, and 9 bases lay in between. The germline CDR1 and CDR2 sequences are MDHEN and SYDVKM. There are 14 residues in the CDR3. CDR3 region: CASRRAGNTGELFF. The CDR3 nucleotides are TGTGCCAGCAGAAGGGCGGGGAACACCGGGGAGCTGTTTTTT.

CDR3 DNA sequence: TGCGCCAGCAGCTTGGGGACAGGTTCTGGGGCCAACGTCCTGACTTTC. This encodes CASSLGTGSGANVLTF. The chain couples TRBV5-1 to TRBJ2-6; 7 nucleotides align to TRBD1. V dropped 0 bases and J dropped 1; count of bases not matched to a gene: 1. From germline, CDR1 is SGHRS and CDR2 YFSETQ. The CDR3 has 16 amino acids.

The J gene is TRBJ2-1, the V gene TRBV6-5, with 7 positions matching TRBD1. Germline V gives CDR1 MNHEY, CDR2 SVGAGI. V trimming: 7 bases; J trimming: 0 bases; junction bases outside the gene matches: 3. The CDR3 totals 14 residues. The CDR3 loop reads CASIRQGSYNEQFF. CDR3 coding DNA: TGTGCCAGCATTCGACAGGGCTCCTACAATGAGCAGTTCTTC.

V usage is TRBV4-2 and J usage is TRBJ2-1; TRBD2 matches 12 bases. J lost 3 bases, V lost 0 bases, and 6 bases had no gene match. This CDR3 spans 18 amino acids. CDR1 is LGHNA and CDR2 is YNFKEQ in the germline V gene. The CDR3 region is CASSQDLPGLAGYNEQFF. DNA for the CDR3: TGTGCCAGCAGCCAAGACCTCCCGGGACTAGCGGGCTACAATGAGCAGTTCTTC.

The CDR3 bases are TGCGCCAGCAGCCAAGGGGGGCTAGCGGGCCACAATGAGCAGTTCTTC. This codes for CASSQGGLAGHNEQFF. The J gene is TRBJ2-1, the V gene TRBV4-1; 8 nucleotides match TRBD2. V was clipped by 1 base and J by 5 bases; unmatched bases: 7. This CDR3 has 16 residues. Germline CDR1 reads MGHRA; CDR2 reads YSYEKL.

This chain uses TRBV28 with TRBJ1-1, with D perhaps TRBD1 (5 bases). Per germline, CDR1 MDHEN and CDR2 SYDVKM. This CDR3 comprises 15 residues. V lost 8 bases to trimming and J lost 4 bases, with 20 bases between them. CDR3 bases: TGTGCCAGCGGCGACCCCCAGGGACTTGTCACTGAAGCTTTCTTT. This sequence encodes CASGDPQGLVTEAFF.

The chain links TRBV19 to TRBJ1-1; no definite D call. This CDR3 contains 16 residues. Between the trimmed V and J ends, which lost 2 bases and 0 bases, there was a span of 13 bases. Germline loops: CDR1 LNHDA, CDR2 SQIVND (reference sequence). The CDR3 DNA reads as TGTGCCAGTAGTATAAGGCAGGTTACCATGAACACTGAAGCTTTCTTT. Its translation: CASSIRQVTMNTEAFF. Supplemented by reference TRBV19 and TRBJ1-1, the full variable domain reads DGGITQSPKYLFRKEGQNVTLSCEQNLNHDAMYWYRQDPGQGLRLIYYSQIVNDFQKGDIAEGYSVSREKKESFPLTVTSAQKNPTAFYLCASSIRQVTMNTEAFFGQGTRLTVV.

The chain couples TRBV29-1 to TRBJ1-2, with 9 bases that match TRBD1. This CDR3 is 12 amino acids long. Looked up from germline, CDR1 is SQVTM and CDR2 is ANQGSEA. The J segment lost 7 bases and the V segment lost 3 bases, leaving 3 bases of the junction unmatched. The DNA for the CDR3 is TGCAGCGTTGAGGGACAGGGTTTTGGCTACACCTTC. Protein product: CSVEGQGFGYTF.

The V gene is TRBV30, the J gene TRBJ1-6; D is unclear. The CDR3 loop spans 16 amino acids. V gave up 4 bases and J gave up 4 bases, with 17 bases separating them. Germline V gives CDR1 GTSNPN, CDR2 SVGIG (reference sequence). The CDR3 sequence is CAWTSGGNSYNSPLHF. The CDR3 DNA sequence: TGTGCCTGGACTTCCGGAGGGAATTCTTATAATTCACCCCTCCACTTT.

J is TRBJ1-3 and V is TRBV21-1; the table calls TRBD1, which could not be checked here. TRBV21-1 is given as a pseudogene. CDR3 size: 14 residues. CDR3 sequence reads: CASTPTGNGNTIYF. CDR3 DNA: TGTGCCAGCACTCCAACAGGGAACGGAAACACCATATATTTT.

The CDR3 nucleotides are TGCAGCGTTAACAGGGGATTCGTGACAGATACGCAGTATTTT. Translating it yields CSVNRGFVTDTQYF. V and J are TRBV29-1 and TRBJ2-3; 7 bases match TRBD1. With V trimmed by 5 bases and J by 3 bases, 8 bases remained unmatched. CDR1 and CDR2 from the germline V gene are SQVTM and ANQGSEA. The CDR3 covers 14 residues.

The count of this clone is one. This chain joins TRBV2 and TRBJ2-1; D gene unclear. Trimming took off 6 bases at V and 7 bases at J, with 7 bases between the two ends. The CDR3 covers 11 residues. Germline-derived CDR1 and CDR2 are SNHLY and FYNNEI. The CDR3 loop reads CASSPVNEQFF. In DNA, the CDR3 is TGTGCCAGCAGCCCTGTGAATGAGCAGTTCTTC.

The gene calls are TRBV28 and TRBJ2-3; the D gene is possibly TRBD2 (5 bases). Germline V gene lookup returns CDR1 MDHEN and CDR2 SYDVKM. There are 13 residues in the CDR3. V was shortened by 6 bases and J by 5 bases, with 12 bases between the two germline ends. Written as DNA, the CDR3 is TGTGCCAGCAGGCGGGCCGCCGGAGATACGCAGTATTTT. Its translation is CASRRAAGDTQYF.

This rearrangement joins TRBV4-3 to TRBJ2-7; the D gene is possibly TRBD2 (6 bases). Germline-derived CDR1 and CDR2 are LGHNA and YSLEER. This CDR3 contains 15 residues. Trimming left V 0 bases short and J 6 bases short, with 15 bases between. CDR3 nucleotide sequence: TGCGCCAGCAGCCAAGATGTGCGGAGGGCCGGCGAGCAGTACTTC. Translating it yields CASSQDVRRAGEQYF.

The CDR3 protein is CASSVEPAPSTDTQYF. CDR3 nucleotides: TGTGCCAGCAGCGTAGAGCCCGCCCCTAGCACAGATACGCAGTATTTT. The chain combines TRBV9 with TRBJ2-3; D unclear. Germline assignment: CDR1 SGDLS and CDR2 YYNGEE. V dropped 0 bases and J dropped 0 bases, with 11 bases sitting between them. The CDR3 has 16 residues.

V usage is TRBV28 and J usage is TRBJ2-3; D ambiguous. V shed 3 bases and J shed 3 bases, with 10 bases lying between them. This CDR3 is built from 14 residues. The germline V gene has CDR1 MDHEN and CDR2 SYDVKM. The CDR3 reads CASSFVVTTDTQYF. CDR3 bases: TGTGCCAGCAGTTTTGTGGTCACTACAGATACGCAGTATTTT.

The chain recombines TRBV11-2 with TRBJ2-7; weak D call: TRBD2 (6 bases). The CDR3 runs 14 residues. Per the germline V gene, CDR1 is SGHAT and CDR2 is FQNNGV. Trimming removed 4 bases at V and 1 base at J, with 11 bases between. CDR3 nucleotide sequence: TGTGCCAGCAGCTCCGGGACTTATTCCTACGAGCAGTACTTC. Translating gives CASSSGTYSYEQYF. Combining the CDR3 with reference TRBV11-2 and TRBJ2-7 gives the whole variable domain EAGVAQSPRYKIIEKRQSVAFWCNPISGHATLYWYQQILGQGPKLLIQFQNNGVVDDSQLPKDRFSAERLKGVDSTLKIQPAKLEDSAVYLCASSSGTYSYEQYFGPGTRLTVT.

This sequence joins TRBV5-4 and TRBJ1-2; D call uncertain. The V and J ends lost 2 bases and 8 bases respectively, with 16 bases between them. Per the germline V gene, CDR1 is SGHNT and CDR2 is YYREEE (reference sequence). The CDR3 runs to 14 residues. The CDR3 sequence: CASSLTLGVGGYTF. For the CDR3, the DNA is TGTGCCAGCAGCTTAACCCTCGGGGTAGGCGGCTACACCTTC.

V usage is TRBV3-1 (or the pseudogene TRBV3-2) and J usage is TRBJ1-1; maybe TRBD1 (5 bases). The CDR3 extends over 12 amino acids. Germline assignment: CDR1 LGHDT and CDR2 YNNKEL (reference sequence). Trimming pared 0 bases from V and 10 bases from J, leaving 9 bases between. DNA for the CDR3: TGTGCCAGCAGCCAAGACAGGGTTCCAGCTTTCTTT. Its protein is CASSQDRVPAFF.

The chain uses TRBV28 and TRBJ2-1; 15 nucleotides agree with TRBD2. The germline gives CDR1 MDHEN, CDR2 SYDVKM. After removal of 0 bases from V and 8 bases from J, the junction contained 14 bases not matched to a gene. The CDR3 loop spans 20 amino acids. CDR3 bases: TGTGCCAGCAGTTTATGGTCGATGAGGACTAGCGGGAGGGCCCCGGATGAGCAGTTCTTC. Translation gives CASSLWSMRTSGRAPDEQFF.

The chain recombines TRBV2 with TRBJ2-2, with 9 bases matching TRBD2. Germline-derived CDR1 and CDR2 are SNHLY and FYNNEI. This CDR3 region has 15 residues. Trimming took 5 bases from V and 5 from J; bases not matched to a gene: 6. The CDR3 spells CASSRSGSRTGELFF. CDR3 nucleotide sequence: TGTGCCAGCAGTCGTAGCGGGAGTCGAACCGGGGAGCTGTTTTTT.

V and J are TRBV28 and TRBJ2-7; maybe TRBD1 (5 bases). V gave up 5 bases and J gave up 6 bases, with 11 bases separating them. There are 12 residues in the CDR3. CDR1 is MDHEN and CDR2 is SYDVKM in the germline V gene. The CDR3 coding sequence is TGTGCCAGCAGTCCAGGGCCACTCGAGCAGTACTTC. Its protein is CASSPGPLEQYF.

The CDR3 protein is CASSLAPGQGAYEQYF. In DNA, the CDR3 is TGTGCCAGCAGCCTCGCCCCGGGACAGGGGGCGTACGAGCAGTACTTC. The chain has TRBV11-2 and TRBJ2-7, with 12 bases matching TRBD1. The V and J ends lost 5 bases and 4 bases, in that order; junction bases with no gene match: 9. Germline V gives CDR1 SGHAT, CDR2 FQNNGV. The CDR3 totals 16 residues.

The rearrangement joins TRBV19 to TRBJ2-1; 13 nucleotides align to TRBD2. V was clipped by 6 bases and J by 0 bases; unmatched bases: 5. This CDR3 is 17 amino acids long. Germline V gives CDR1 LNHDA, CDR2 SQIVND (reference sequence). The CDR3 region is CASSKLAGGSSYNEQFF. CDR3 DNA: TGTGCCAGTAGCAAACTAGCGGGAGGGAGCTCCTACAATGAGCAGTTCTTC.

This chain links TRBV27 with TRBJ2-7, with a weak D call TRBD2 (6 bases). The V gene's germline CDR1 is MNHEY and CDR2 SMNVEV (reference sequence). The germline V and J ends were trimmed by 5 bases and 2 bases, with 16 bases remaining between them. This CDR3 is built from 15 residues. The CDR3 reads CASSNSGLQTYEQYF. The CDR3 DNA follows: TGTGCCAGCAGTAACTCGGGACTTCAGACCTACGAGCAGTACTTC.

The rearrangement joins TRBV9 to TRBJ2-2; 7 nucleotides align to TRBD2. Germline CDR1 reads SGDLS; CDR2 reads YYNGEE. J lost 5 bases, V lost 7 bases, and 17 bases had no gene match. This CDR3 is 17 amino acids long. CDR3 in amino acids: CASSPGSGPSRTGELFF. The DNA for the CDR3 is TGTGCCAGCTCCCCCGGTAGCGGGCCCTCGAGAACCGGGGAGCTGTTTTTT.

The rearrangement uses TRBV10-3 and TRBJ2-3, with 7 bases lining up with TRBD2. After removal of 3 bases from V and 2 bases from J, the junction contained 2 bases not matched to a gene. Germline CDR1 ENHRY, CDR2 SYGVKD. CDR3 length: 14 amino acids. In DNA, the CDR3 is TGTGCCATCAGTGACGGGGGGAACACAGATACGCAGTATTTT. Its protein is CAISDGGNTDTQYF.

This chain uses TRBV11-2 with TRBJ2-7; TRBD1 matches 7 bases. The CDR3 is made up of 15 amino acids. The germline V gene has CDR1 SGHAT and CDR2 FQNNGV. J gave up 2 bases and V 4 bases, and 8 bases lay outside the gene matches. The CDR3 is CASSWGSGQPYEQYF. For the CDR3, the DNA is TGTGCCAGCAGCTGGGGCTCGGGACAGCCCTACGAGCAGTACTTC. Complete variable domain (other parts from reference TRBV11-2 and TRBJ2-7): EAGVAQSPRYKIIEKRQSVAFWCNPISGHATLYWYQQILGQGPKLLIQFQNNGVVDDSQLPKDRFSAERLKGVDSTLKIQPAKLEDSAVYLCASSWGSGQPYEQYFGPGTRLTVT.

V gene TRBV10-3 combines with J gene TRBJ2-7; 8 bases map to TRBD1. Germline V gives CDR1 ENHRY, CDR2 SYGVKD. J gave up 3 bases and V 2 bases, and 6 bases lay outside the gene matches. The CDR3 runs 15 residues. CDR3 residues: CAISERDRLNYEQYF. DNA for the CDR3: TGTGCCATCAGTGAGCGGGACAGGCTTAACTACGAGCAGTACTTC.

This CDR3 reads CASSLVQGNTEAFF. The CDR3 region has the DNA TGTGCCAGCAGCTTAGTTCAGGGGAACACTGAAGCTTTCTTT. The chain recombines TRBV7-2 with TRBJ1-1; tentatively, D is TRBD1 (5 bases). The CDR3 contains 14 residues. V lost 1 base and J 1 base, leaving 7 bases between the germline ends. Germline V lookup: CDR1 SGHTA, CDR2 FQGNSA.